These T cell receptor beta chains were read from a single sample in a study of cytomegalovirus exposure and HLA in healthy donors. Profiling relied on immunoSEQ multiplex PCR, and the TCRdb table lists in-frame clones only, not all of them. In the table there are about 160,000 clones, roughly four fifths of which are singletons. Sequencing used PBMCs. These receptor sequences come from a female donor in good health and CMV-seronegative. CDR3s include the opening cysteine and the closing phenylalanine or tryptophan. The D gene is left open where the match is weak. Clone size appears in some rows only: once, few, many, or a class for an expanded clone.

CASSAGQGIQPQHF TGCGCCAGCAGCGCTGGACAGGGTATTCAGCCCCAGCATTTT TRBJ1-5 - TRBD1 TRBV4-1
CASSQQGVGETQYF TGCGCCAGCAGCCAACAGGGGGTGGGGGAGACCCAGTACTTC TRBJ2-5 - TRBD1 TRBV4-3
CASSPNSHQETQYF TGTGCCAGCTCACCAAACAGCCATCAAGAGACCCAGTACTTC TRBJ2-5 - - TRBV18
CASSGRIRATGELFF TGCGCCAGCAGTGGCAGGATCCGTGCCACCGGGGAGCTGTTTTTT TRBJ2-2 - - TRBV10-1
CASSTHGPGRGGYTF TGTGCCAGCAGTACCCACGGCCCTGGGAGGGGAGGCTACACCTTC TRBJ1-2 - - TRBV27
CASRNTGTGADTQYF TGTGCCAGCAGAAACACCGGGACAGGCGCAGATACGCAGTATTTT TRBJ2-3 - TRBD1 TRBV6-5
CASSRTGNDGYTF TGTGCCAGCAGCAGGACAGGGAATGATGGCTACACCTTC TRBJ1-2 - TRBD1 TRBV6-5
CASSYTGSAIQYF TGTGCCAGCAGTTATACAGGCTCGGCCATTCAGTACTTC TRBJ2-4 - - TRBV7-9
CASDRGGLGYTF TGTGCCAGCGACAGGGGTGGACTTGGCTACACCTTC TRBJ1-2 few TRBD1 TRBV7-9
CAISVEGGNQPQHF TGTGCCATCAGTGTGGAAGGGGGCAATCAGCCCCAGCATTTT TRBJ1-5 - - TRBV10-3
CASSDGDTDTQYF TGTGCCAGCAGTGACGGGGACACAGATACGCAGTATTTT TRBJ2-3 - - TRBV6-5
CASSPGQLLNYGYTF TGTGCCAGCTCACCGGGACAGCTTTTGAACTATGGCTACACCTTC TRBJ1-2 - TRBD1 TRBV18
CATRDREEGGGYTF TGTGCCACTAGAGACAGGGAGGAAGGGGGAGGCTACACCTTC TRBJ1-2 - TRBD1 TRBV10-3
CASSFRTGPYEQYF TGCGCCAGCAGCTTCCGGACAGGCCCCTACGAGCAGTACTTC TRBJ2-7 once TRBD1 TRBV5-1
CASRRPGGMEQPQHF TGTGCCAGCAGGCGACCAGGGGGGATGGAACAGCCCCAGCATTTT TRBJ1-5 - TRBD1 TRBV6-1
CASSLGDRAGANVLTF TGTGCCAGCAGCTTGGGGGACAGGGCTGGGGCCAACGTCCTGACTTTC TRBJ2-6 - TRBD1 TRBV7-8
CASSLDRGSAHTTNEKLFF TGTGCCAGCAGTCTTGATAGGGGGTCGGCGCACACAACTAATGAAAAACTGTTTTTT TRBJ1-4 - - TRBV28
CASSNRDRENSYTF TGTGCCAGTAGTAACCGGGACAGGGAAAATAGCTACACCTTC TRBJ1-2 - TRBD1 TRBV19
CASSPLTGTGGANVLTF TGTGCCAGCTCACCTCTCACAGGGACGGGGGGGGCCAACGTCCTGACTTTC TRBJ2-6 - - TRBV18
CAWTPGNYGYTF TGTGCCTGGACCCCAGGAAACTATGGCTACACCTTC TRBJ1-2 few - TRBV30
CASSSKAGGGNSPLHF TGTGCCAGCAGCTCCAAGGCGGGGGGTGGAAATTCACCCCTCCACTTT TRBJ1-6 - - TRBV27
CASSPPYGVAPQYF TGTGCCAGCTCACCACCATACGGAGTGGCTCCCCAGTACTTC TRBJ2-5 few - TRBV18
CASGLRRTGGGTGELFF TGTGCTAGTGGTTTGAGGAGGACAGGGGGCGGAACCGGGGAGCTGTTTTTT TRBJ2-2 - TRBD1 TRBV12-5
CATSPTPSLPPYF TGTGCCACTTCCCCGACTCCGAGTCTACCTCCCTACTTC TRBJ2-7 - - TRBV27
CASSHAGASYGYTF TGCGCCAGCAGCCACGCGGGTGCGTCCTATGGCTACACCTTC TRBJ1-2 - - TRBV4-3
CASSSEASNTEAFF TGTGCCAGCAGCTCCGAGGCCTCGAACACTGAAGCTTTCTTT TRBJ1-1 - - TRBV7-2
CASSKSGTSGTDTQYF TGTGCCAGCAGTAAATCCGGGACTAGCGGCACAGATACGCAGTATTTT TRBJ2-3 - TRBD2 TRBV6-4
CAWRLRGTSGRTDTQYF TGTGCCTGGCGCCTCAGGGGGACTAGCGGGCGCACAGATACGCAGTATTTT TRBJ2-3 few TRBD2 TRBV30
CASSVAPERADTQYF TGTGCCAGCAGCGTAGCCCCCGAGCGGGCAGATACGCAGTATTTT TRBJ2-3 few - TRBV9
CASRWTSGRTSTDTQYF TGTGCCAGCAGATGGACTAGCGGGCGAACTAGCACAGATACGCAGTATTTT TRBJ2-3 few TRBD2 TRBV5-6
CASSRAPGEQYF TGCGCCAGCAGTAGGGCCCCGGGGGAGCAGTACTTC TRBJ2-7 - - TRBV10-1
CAISAGQGNWLDTQYF TGTGCCATCAGTGCCGGACAGGGGAACTGGCTGGATACGCAGTATTTT TRBJ2-3 - TRBD1 TRBV10-3
CASNHGARTGDSEQYF TGTGCCAGCAACCATGGGGCACGGACAGGGGACAGCGAGCAGTACTTC TRBJ2-7 - TRBD1 TRBV4-2
CASSLEGAPLHF TGCGCCAGCAGCTTGGAGGGAGCACCCCTCCACTTT TRBJ1-6 - - TRBV5-1
CASNGQGLAGANVLTF TGTGCCAGCAACGGACAGGGGCTAGCTGGGGCCAACGTCCTGACTTTC TRBJ2-6 - TRBD1 TRBV25-1
CASNLGRRDSSPLHF TGCGCCAGCAACCTTGGACGTAGGGACAGCTCACCCCTCCACTTT TRBJ1-6 - TRBD1 TRBV5-1
CASSKGAGGASTGNTIYF TGTGCCAGCTCCAAGGGGGCAGGGGGCGCCTCGACCGGAAACACCATATATTTT TRBJ1-3 - TRBD1 TRBV18
CASSLDGRVYNEQFF TGTGCCAGCAGCTTAGATGGGCGGGTTTACAATGAGCAGTTCTTC TRBJ2-1 - - TRBV7-2
CASSYDIENTGELFF TGTGCCAGCAGTTACGACATCGAGAACACCGGGGAGCTGTTTTTT TRBJ2-2 - - TRBV6-6
CASQEGGPSPLHF TGTGCCAGCCAAGAGGGCGGCCCATCACCCCTCCACTTT TRBJ1-6 once - TRBV25-1
CASSLWTANSPLHF TGTGCCAGCAGCTTATGGACAGCGAATTCACCCCTCCACTTT TRBJ1-6 - - TRBV7-9
CASSPGQRGGNEQYF TGTGCCAGCTCACCAGGTCAGCGGGGGGGCAACGAGCAGTACTTC TRBJ2-7 - TRBD2 TRBV18
CASSQEEASGGDTQYF TGTGCCAGCAGCCAAGAAGAGGCTAGCGGGGGCGATACGCAGTATTTT TRBJ2-3 - TRBD2 TRBV4-2